This T cell receptor beta chain was documented in a study of blood T cell repertoires in COVID-19. Study overall: Acute-phase and convalescent COVID-19 samples originated in the United States, Italy and Spain. Sources were T cells, B-cell-depleted T cells, or PBMCs; the material itself was cDNA or gDNA.

Authors' methods: Nucleated cell number was recorded as an estimate derived from reference gene primer amplification. Libraries were prepared by immunoSEQ multiplex PCR; TCRdb keeps only in-frame clonotypes and omits some of them. V and J calls and clone size follow that table, whereas D and trimming were derived from the DNA. The table lists 250,000 to 350,000 clones, 70% to 90% of them singletons. The CDR3 contains 14 residues. V lost 2 bases and J lost 4, with 11 bases in between. Germline CDR1 MDHEN, CDR2 SYDVKM. The V gene is TRBV28, the J gene TRBJ1-2; the D gene is possibly TRBD1 (5 bases). The clonotype comes from a man aged 18-30 years who had recovered from COVID-19. The source material was peripheral blood. Here the CDR3 reads CASSLPQEPYGYTF. In DNA, the CDR3 is TGTGCCAGCAGTTTACCACAGGAGCCCTATGGCTACACCTTC.